Below, one TCR beta chain is given with its context. No antigen is known for it. Base qualities are not recorded, but no much larger clone differs from it by a single base. Germline trimming amounts to 2 bases on V and 4 bases on J, with 4 as the count of junction bases outside the gene matches. CDR1 PRHDT and CDR2 FYEKMQ were looked up in the germline V gene (reference sequence). The CDR3 numbers 15 residues from cysteine through phenylalanine. The CDR3 DNA has 45 bases and is translated from base 1. The data derive from a study of blood T cell repertoires in COVID-19 (dated by TCRdb to 2020 to 2021). Study-wide context: Samples from collaborators originated in the United States, Italy and Spain and spanned both the acute and convalescent phases of COVID-19. The prospective study material was composed of cDNA or gDNA derived from T cells, B-cell-depleted T cells, or PBMCs. The samples were drawn from two sources: the first 160 participants of the ongoing ImmuneRACE study, and some 1,300 subjects contributed by 6 global collaborators. Where available, HLA class I and class II types were obtained from metadata supplied by the sample provider rather than from assay-based typing. Subjects who had been exposed to COVID-19, were actively infected with it, or had recovered from it provided the deeply sampled blood TCRbeta repertoires that made up the dataset. The sample metadata nearly always contained a de-identified subject ID, COVID-19 status, age in years and sex. The repertoires were released in a freely available public database intended as a resource for research on the immune response to SARS-CoV-2. The full study reports these points: How much clinical and demographic metadata was included differed by source and by participant, and the metadata was provided uncurated.

Whole blood was collected in K2EDTA tubes by collaborating institutions according to the institutions' own protocols. For TCRbeta analysis, collaborator samples were shipped as frozen whole blood, as isolated PBMCs, or as DNA extracted from either sample type. TCRbeta CDR3 regions were amplified from genomic DNA using the immunoSEQ Assay, a bias-controlled multiplex PCR. Under the source paper's analysis protocol: The number of nucleated cells in each sample was estimated by amplification of reference gene primers within the assay. To quantify the absolute abundance of each unique TCRbeta CDR3 rearrangement, sequence reads were collapsed and filtered. For each sample, productive Simpson clonality was calculated as the square root of Simpson's diversity index across productive rearrangements. This immuneACCESS table, as held by TCRdb, lists in-frame sequences with V and J called but not all clones. Of the missing ones, under half trace to an unresolved V gene in checked studies; the others have no known cause. The DNA was the basis for D and trimming; V, J and clone size are from that table. This sample lists approximately 150,000 clones; 90% were detected once. Roughly a sixth of the sample is taken by the ten largest.

The V and J segments used are TRBV13 and TRBJ2-1, and TRBD1 aligns with 8 junction nucleotides. This receptor was obtained from a man in his sixties with active or convalescent COVID-19. Sequencing input: peripheral blood. The CDR3 sequence is CASSLPGTGYNEQFF. The DNA sequence is as follows: TGTGCCAGCAGCTTACCCGGGACAGGTTACAATGAGCAGTTCTTC.